This is a list of T cell receptor beta chains from one sample in a study of blood T cell repertoires in COVID-19. Libraries were prepared by immunoSEQ multiplex PCR; TCRdb keeps only in-frame clonotypes and omits some of them. The profile covers about 210,000 clones, with around 82% appearing a single time and 12% taken by the ten largest. Material: peripheral blood. These receptor sequences come from a woman in her thirties or forties with acute or convalescent COVID-19. The CDR3 runs from the conserved cysteine through the conserved F or W. D genes are given only for firm matches. Size is omitted from some rows. Given values are once, few, many or a class for expanded clones.

CDR3 DNA	CDR3 protein	CDR3 length	clone size	D gene	V gene	J gene
TGTGCTAGCAGCCTGGGGGGGACGCCACCGAATGGCTACACCTTC	CASSLGGTPPNGYTF	15	NA	NA	TRBV3-1/TRBV3-2	TRBJ1-2
TGTGCCATCAGTGAGTCGGGCAAGTGGGAGACCCAGTACTTC	CAISESGKWETQYF	14	NA	NA	TRBV10-3	TRBJ2-5
TGTGCCGTAAAACAGGGGGTCAACGTCCTGACTTTC	CAVKQGVNVLTF	12	once	TRBD1	TRBV6-6	TRBJ2-6
TGTGCCAGTAGCGAACACGGACTAGCGGGAGAGGGGGAGACCCAGTACTTC	CASSEHGLAGEGETQYF	17	NA	TRBD2	TRBV19	TRBJ2-5
TGTGCCAGCAGTCTGGGACAGGGGTCCACCGGGGAGCTGTTTTTT	CASSLGQGSTGELFF	15	NA	TRBD1	TRBV28	TRBJ2-2
TGTGCTAGTGGCAACGGGACTACCACCTACGAGCAGTACTTC	CASGNGTTTYEQYF	14	NA	TRBD2	TRBV12-5	TRBJ2-7
TGTGCCAGCAGCGCACCCGACAGGGGCCCTGAAGCTTTCTTT	CASSAPDRGPEAFF	14	NA	TRBD1	TRBV7-9	TRBJ1-1
TGTGCCAGCAGCCAGGTCCTAGCGAGCCTCACAGATACGCAGTATTTT	CASSQVLASLTDTQYF	16	NA	NA	TRBV3-1/TRBV3-2	TRBJ2-3
TGTGCCAGCAGCCCCCATAGCGGGAATGAGCAGTTCTTC	CASSPHSGNEQFF	13	NA	TRBD2	TRBV9	TRBJ2-1
TGTGCCAGCACAGGGCTACTTACTGTGAACACTGAAGCTTTCTTT	CASTGLLTVNTEAFF	15	NA	NA	TRBV10-3	TRBJ1-1
TGTGCCAGCCAAAGTGAGATGAACACTGAAGCTTTCTTT	CASQSEMNTEAFF	13	NA	NA	TRBV7-3	TRBJ1-1
TGTGCCAGCTCACCGGGACTAGCGGGGAACACCGGGGAGCTGTTTTTT	CASSPGLAGNTGELFF	16	once	TRBD2	TRBV18	TRBJ2-2